These 20 T cell receptor beta chains were sequenced from one sample in a study of blood T cell repertoires in COVID-19. Using immunoSEQ multiplex PCR, the repertoire was profiled, and TCRdb retains in-frame clones only, with some absent. The sample has tens of thousands of clones, approximately 82% seen once. The sequencing input was peripheral blood. All receptors come from a woman of 80 years or more with acute or convalescent COVID-19.

This chain joins TRBV5-1 and TRBJ2-1, with 8 bases aligning to TRBD2. CDR1 and CDR2 (germline): SGHRS, YFSETQ. The CDR3 is 14 residues long. The junction had 4 bases not matched to a gene; V was cut back by 4 bases and J by 4 bases. The CDR3 DNA is TGCGCCAGCAGCCCCGGGGGGGGTTACAATGAGCAGTTCTTC. This encodes CASSPGGGYNEQFF.

This chain uses TRBV18 with TRBJ1-5, with 9 bases lining up with TRBD1. The J segment lost 7 bases and the V segment lost 3 bases, leaving 7 bases of the junction unmatched. The CDR3 length is 15 residues. The V gene's germline CDR1 is KGHSH and CDR2 LQKENI. The CDR3 loop is CASSPSGQGIQPQHF. The CDR3 DNA sequence: TGTGCCAGCTCACCGTCGGGACAGGGTATCCAGCCCCAGCATTTT.

The CDR3 DNA is TGTGCCAGTCGCCCCGGCGGCGGGAGCTCCTACAATGAGCAGTTCTTC. Amino acid sequence: CASRPGGGSSYNEQFF. The chain couples TRBV19 to TRBJ2-1; 7 bases are a match to TRBD2. Trimming cost V 8 bases and J 0 bases; bases outside gene matches: 10. Per germline, CDR1 LNHDA and CDR2 SQIVND (reference sequence). The CDR3 consists of 16 residues.

The chain employs TRBV5-4 and TRBJ2-7; D gene uncertain. The V end lost 7 bases, the J end lost 5 bases, and 4 bases lay between the germline ends. The CDR3 length is 9 residues. Germline V lookup: CDR1 SGHNT, CDR2 YYREEE (reference sequence). As DNA, the CDR3 is TGTGCCAGCGGAGACGAGCAGTACTTC. Translation: CASGDEQYF.

This sequence joins TRBV5-4 and TRBJ2-6; D uncertain. The CDR3 sequence is 15 residues long. The V and J ends lost 4 bases and 0 bases respectively, with 8 bases between them. The germline V gene encodes CDR1 SGHNT and CDR2 YYREEE (reference sequence). CDR3 loop: CASSLFYSGANVLTF. The CDR3 nucleotides read TGTGCCAGCAGCCTATTCTACTCTGGGGCCAACGTCCTGACTTTC. The full variable domain, rest sourced from reference TRBV5-4 and TRBJ2-6, is ETGVTQSPTHLIKTRGQQVTLRCSSQSGHNTVSWYQQALGQGPQFIFQYYREEENGRGNFPPRFSGLQFPNYSSELNVNALELDDSALYLCASSLFYSGANVLTFGAGSRLTVL.

This clone occurred a few times. The rearrangement uses TRBV4-2 and TRBJ2-4, with TRBD2 identical over 14 bases. The CDR3 has 17 amino acids. The junction had 2 bases not matched to a gene; V was cut back by 4 bases and J by 0 bases. The germline V gene encodes CDR1 LGHNA and CDR2 YNFKEQ. The chain's CDR3 is CASSPGLAGEAKNIQYF. CDR3 DNA sequence: TGTGCCAGCAGCCCGGGACTAGCGGGAGAAGCCAAAAACATTCAGTACTTC.

This clone was seen only a few times. J is TRBJ2-1 and V is TRBV25-1; 7 nucleotides line up with TRBD1. CDR1 MGHDK and CDR2 SYGVNS come from the germline V gene. With V trimmed by 0 bases and J by 3 bases, 5 bases remained unmatched. The CDR3 consists of 16 residues. Here the CDR3 DNA reads TGTGCCAGCAGTGAATATTCTGGACAGGTCTACAATGAGCAGTTCTTC. Translated: CASSEYSGQVYNEQFF.

The chain couples TRBV5-1 to TRBJ2-1; the D gene is possibly TRBD2 (6 bases). Deletions cut 0 bases from V and 6 bases from J, with 19 bases between. In germline, CDR1 is SGHRS, CDR2 YFSETQ. The CDR3 covers 17 residues. CDR3 region: CASSLAEGLTLSNEQFF. CDR3 DNA: TGCGCCAGCAGCTTGGCCGAGGGACTCACCCTAAGCAATGAGCAGTTCTTC.

V gene TRBV18 combines with J gene TRBJ2-7; 8 bases line up with TRBD1. The junction had 7 bases not matched to a gene; V was cut back by 6 bases and J by 9 bases. CDR3 length: 12 amino acids. Germline CDR1 KGHSH, CDR2 LQKENI. CDR3 coding DNA: TGTGCCAGCTCCCCGGACAGGGAGTCGCAGTACTTC. It encodes CASSPDRESQYF.

The J gene is TRBJ2-6, the V gene TRBV4-2; 9 bases agree with TRBD1. With V trimmed by 0 bases and J by 1 base, 13 bases remained unmatched. The germline CDR1 and CDR2 sequences are LGHNA and YNFKEQ. This CDR3 is built from 21 residues. CDR3 in amino acids: CASSQDLGSGTGTSGANVLTF. The DNA for the CDR3 is TGTGCCAGCAGCCAAGATCTGGGTTCCGGGACAGGGACTTCTGGGGCCAACGTCCTGACTTTC.

The CDR3 loop is CASRTQFRNEKLFF. In DNA, the CDR3 is TGTGCCAGCAGAACCCAGTTCCGTAATGAAAAACTGTTTTTT. This chain joins TRBV2 and TRBJ1-4; D call uncertain. The CDR3 length is 14 residues. V was pared by 6 bases and J by 4 bases, with 12 bases between. The germline V gene encodes CDR1 SNHLY and CDR2 FYNNEI. Using reference TRBV2 and TRBJ1-4 for the parts outside the CDR3, the full variable domain is EPEVTQTPSHQVTQMGQEVILRCVPISNHLYFYWYRQILGQKVEFLVSFYNNEISEKSEIFDDQFSVERPDGSNFTLKIRSTKLEDSAMYFCASRTQFRNEKLFFGSGTQLSVL.

The rearrangement uses TRBV25-1 and TRBJ1-2; D gene unclear. The V gene lost 4 bases and the J gene lost 7 bases, with 19 bases spanning the gap. The V gene's germline CDR1 is MGHDK and CDR2 SYGVNS. The CDR3 consists of 15 residues. DNA for the CDR3: TGTGCCAGCAGTGGAGATCGACAAGACTATGTTGGCTACACCTTC. Translated: CASSGDRQDYVGYTF.

This chain joins TRBV7-3 and TRBJ2-3; 10 nucleotides match TRBD1. The CDR3 consists of 17 residues. The J segment lost 2 bases and the V segment lost 2 bases, leaving 7 bases of the junction unmatched. The V gene's germline CDR1 is SGHTA and CDR2 FQGTGA. The CDR3 sequence: CASSLLPGTGDTDTQYF. CDR3 DNA: TGTGCCAGCAGCTTATTACCCGGGACAGGGGACACAGATACGCAGTATTTT.

The rearrangement joins TRBV6-4 to TRBJ2-3, with TRBD2 identical over 8 bases. Germline V gene lookup returns CDR1 MRHNA and CDR2 SNTAGT. J was trimmed by 2 bases and V by 4 bases; bases with no gene match: 5. This CDR3 is built from 15 residues. The CDR3 coding sequence is TGTGCCAGCAGTGTTTGGACTAGCCACACAGATACGCAGTATTTT. Protein product: CASSVWTSHTDTQYF.

The chain links TRBV3-1 (or the pseudogene TRBV3-2) to TRBJ2-7, with 13 bases identical to TRBD2. The V gene end was trimmed by 1 base and the J gene end by 5 bases; junction bases not matched to a gene: 2. Germline lookup yields CDR1 LGHDT and CDR2 YNNKEL (reference sequence). The CDR3 runs 15 residues. The CDR3 DNA follows: TGTGCCAGCAGCCAAGGGACTAGCGGGAGTCACGAGCAGTACTTC. It codes for CASSQGTSGSHEQYF.

V gene TRBV30 combines with J gene TRBJ2-7; tentative D call: TRBD1 (5 bases). Between the trimmed V and J ends, which lost 5 bases and 2 bases, there was a span of 13 bases. Germline values: CDR1 GTSNPN, CDR2 SVGIG (reference sequence). CDR3 size: 13 residues. The CDR3 loop is CAWGNRITYEQYF. The CDR3 nucleotides are TGTGCCTGGGGTAACAGGATTACCTACGAGCAGTACTTC. Drawing the rest from reference TRBV30 and TRBJ2-7, the complete variable domain is SQTIHQWPATLVQPVGSPLSLECTVEGTSNPNLYWYRQAAGRGLQLLFYSVGIGQISSEVPQNLSASRPQDRQFILSSKKLLLSDSGFYLCAWGNRITYEQYFGPGTRLTVT.

The V call is TRBV5-1, the J call TRBJ2-2; unclear D gene. Between the trimmed V and J ends, which lost 5 bases and 5 bases, there was a span of 16 bases. Germline lookup yields CDR1 SGHRS and CDR2 YFSETQ. This CDR3 spans 15 amino acids. CDR3 in amino acids: CASRLNAVGTGELFF. CDR3 DNA sequence: TGCGCCAGCAGGTTGAACGCTGTCGGGACCGGGGAGCTGTTTTTT.

This clone appeared once. The chain combines TRBV11-1 with TRBJ1-1, with a possible D match to TRBD1 (5 bases). The germline CDR1 and CDR2 sequences are SGHAT and FQDESV (reference sequence). Trimming shortened V by 0 bases and J by 7 bases, and 12 bases separated the two germline ends. The CDR3 contains 14 residues. CDR3 in DNA: TGTGCCAGCAGCTTAGCAAATTCAGGGAATGAAGCTTTCTTT. Translation gives CASSLANSGNEAFF.

The chain links TRBV2 to TRBJ2-1; D possibly corresponds to TRBD2 (5 bases). The germline gives CDR1 SNHLY, CDR2 FYNNEI. CDR3 length equals 16 residues. V gave up 6 bases and J gave up 10 bases, with 25 bases separating them. For the CDR3, the DNA is TGTGCCAGCAGGGAGTCCCGATCGGGGTCGGAGGAGGAGCAGTTCTTC. Amino acids: CASRESRSGSEEEQFF.

This clone was observed a few times. The chain couples TRBV27 to TRBJ1-5; no clear D gene. Germline CDR1 is MNHEY and CDR2 is SMNVEV (reference sequence). The CDR3 has 13 amino acids. Trimming pared 5 bases from V and 2 bases from J, leaving 7 bases between. The CDR3 DNA reads as TGTGCCAGCAGTCAGTACGGCAATCAGCCCCAGCATTTT. Protein sequence: CASSQYGNQPQHF.